One and the same sample provided the 18 T cell receptor beta chains below, sequenced in a study of memory CD4+ T cells and cytomegalovirus serostatus. The sort gate was single viable CD3+CD4+CD8-CD45RO+ cells for memory CD4+ T cells. Sequencing was performed with immunoSEQ multiplex PCR; in TCRdb, only in-frame clones are kept and a portion is missing. Of about 58,000 clones listed, approximately 77% were seen once; the top ten hold roughly 0.5%. The specimen sequenced was memory CD4+ T cells from blood. These receptor sequences come from an adult in good health and CMV-seronegative. Some clones in this sample may be carry-over from other donors' samples.

The genes are TRBV5-6 and TRBJ2-1, with D possibly matching TRBD1 (5 bases). Trimming shortened V by 1 base and J by 0 bases, and 11 bases separated the two germline ends. Germline assignment: CDR1 SGHDT and CDR2 YYEEEE. The CDR3 sequence is 16 residues long. The CDR3 region is CASSLWGGSSYNEQFF. CDR3 bases: TGTGCCAGCAGCTTGTGGGGCGGTAGCTCCTACAATGAGCAGTTCTTC.

This chain uses TRBV5-1 with TRBJ2-7, with D possibly TRBD1 on 6 matching bases. This CDR3 is 14 amino acids long. Germline assignment: CDR1 SGHRS and CDR2 YFSETQ. V was pared by 3 bases and J by 2 bases, with 12 bases between. The chain's CDR3 is CASSSRWGPYEQYF. CDR3 bases: TGCGCCAGCAGCTCCCGGTGGGGGCCCTACGAGCAGTACTTC.

V gene TRBV4-1 combines with J gene TRBJ2-7; D might be TRBD2 (6 bases). The CDR3 has 16 residues. The V end was cut by 6 bases, the J end by 2 bases, with 20 bases between. Germline values: CDR1 MGHRA, CDR2 YSYEKL. The CDR3 region has the DNA TGCGCCAGCAGTCGCGAGCCAGGACTAAGCCCCTACGAGCAGTACTTC. Amino acids: CASSREPGLSPYEQYF.

The chain links TRBV5-4 to TRBJ1-1; 8 nucleotides match TRBD1. There are 15 residues in the CDR3. Germline assignment: CDR1 SGHNT and CDR2 YYREEE (reference sequence). J was trimmed by 6 bases and V by 3 bases; bases with no gene match: 10. The CDR3 bases are TGTGCCAGCAGCTCACAAGCAGGGGGCAGGGCTGAAGCTTTCTTT. This sequence encodes CASSSQAGGRAEAFF.

As regards this clone: Relative to the germline gene, one junction end is altered; a read error may explain this. The chain links TRBV28 to TRBJ2-7; either TRBD1 or TRBD2 may fit D (6 bases each). This CDR3 contains 16 residues. Germline values: CDR1 MDHEN, CDR2 SYDVKM. For the CDR3, the DNA is TGTGCCAGCAGGCGGGGACAAAATTCACCCTCCTACGGGCAGTACTTC. Its translation: CASRRGQNSPSYGQYF.

V gene TRBV30 combines with J gene TRBJ1-5, with a possible D match to TRBD1 (5 bases). In germline, CDR1 is GTSNPN, CDR2 SVGIG (reference sequence). The V gene lost 1 base and the J gene lost 5 bases, with 9 bases spanning the gap. The CDR3 extends over 13 amino acids. The CDR3 here is CAWSGREDQPQHF. CDR3 nucleotide sequence: TGTGCCTGGAGTGGCAGGGAGGATCAGCCCCAGCATTTT. The variable domain in full, completed from reference TRBV30 and TRBJ1-5, reads SQTIHQWPATLVQPVGSPLSLECTVEGTSNPNLYWYRQAAGRGLQLLFYSVGIGQISSEVPQNLSASRPQDRQFILSSKKLLLSDSGFYLCAWSGREDQPQHFGDGTRLSIL.

This chain uses TRBV27 with TRBJ2-3; D tentatively reads TRBD1 or TRBD2 (5 bases each). Germline assignment: CDR1 MNHEY and CDR2 SMNVEV (reference sequence). This CDR3 region has 16 residues. Trimming removed 7 bases at V and 5 bases at J, with 22 bases between. CDR3 in amino acids: CASTQTRGVGVDTQYF. The CDR3 nucleotides read TGTGCCAGCACCCAAACCAGAGGGGTGGGCGTAGATACGCAGTATTTT.

J is TRBJ2-7 and V is TRBV28; weak D call: TRBD2 (5 bases). V was pared by 6 bases and J by 2 bases, with 11 bases between. The CDR3 spans 13 residues. The germline gives CDR1 MDHEN, CDR2 SYDVKM. CDR3 amino acids: CASSRRSTYEQYF. DNA of the CDR3: TGTGCCAGCAGCCGGAGGTCTACCTACGAGCAGTACTTC.

CDR3 sequence (DNA): TGTGCCAGCACCCACCCCCGACAGTTCTTCAATGGCTACACCTTC. Protein: CASTHPRQFFNGYTF. The rearrangement uses TRBV2 and TRBJ1-2, with a weak D call TRBD1 (5 bases). The CDR3 is 15 amino acids. CDR1 SNHLY and CDR2 FYNNEI come from the germline V gene. The V and J ends lost 7 bases and 6 bases respectively, with 21 bases between them.

The J gene is TRBJ2-6, the V gene TRBV5-4, with no clear D. This CDR3 spans 19 amino acids. Germline CDR1 SGHNT, CDR2 YYREEE (reference sequence). The V gene lost 1 base and the J gene lost 0 bases, with 17 bases spanning the gap. The CDR3 DNA sequence: TGTGCCAGCAGCTTGCGGGCCACCCGACAACGCTCTGGGGCCAACGTCCTGACTTTC. Translated: CASSLRATRQRSGANVLTF.

V is TRBV2 and J is TRBJ2-7; no firm D call. The CDR3 totals 12 residues. In germline, CDR1 is SNHLY, CDR2 FYNNEI. V dropped 6 bases and J dropped 4 bases, with 10 bases sitting between them. Written as DNA, the CDR3 is TGTGCCAGCAGGCTCACAGATTACGAGCAGTACTTC. Translating it yields CASRLTDYEQYF.

The chain has TRBV6-1 and TRBJ1-4; weak D call: TRBD1 (5 bases). Germline CDR1 MNHNS, CDR2 SASEGT. Trimming shortened V by 6 bases and J by 5 bases, and 10 bases separated the two germline ends. This CDR3 spans 13 amino acids. The CDR3 loop reads CASSLTENEKLFF. The DNA of the CDR3 is TGTGCCAGCAGCCTGACAGAGAATGAAAAACTGTTTTTT.

The V call is TRBV7-9, the J call TRBJ2-5, with 8 bases lining up with TRBD1. The ends lost 1 base at V and 4 bases at J; junction bases unmatched: 11. The CDR3 extends over 17 amino acids. Germline CDR1 SEHNR, CDR2 FQNEAQ (reference sequence). The CDR3 sequence: CASSLGRRGTGLETQYF. Written as DNA, the CDR3 is TGTGCCAGCAGCTTAGGCCGACGGGGGACAGGCTTAGAGACCCAGTACTTC.

The chain couples TRBV5-1 to TRBJ2-1; 8 bases map to TRBD1. The CDR3 loop spans 14 amino acids. In germline, CDR1 is SGHRS, CDR2 YFSETQ. V dropped 5 bases and J dropped 4; count of bases not matched to a gene: 5. CDR3 sequence: CASSMTGAYNEQFF. In nucleotides, the CDR3 is TGCGCCAGCAGTATGACAGGGGCGTACAATGAGCAGTTCTTC.

This clone was picked up one time. This chain joins TRBV5-8 and TRBJ1-5, with D perhaps TRBD1 (6 bases). V lost 5 bases, J lost 9 bases, and 15 bases lay in between. CDR1 and CDR2 from the germline V gene are SGHTS and YDEGEE. The CDR3 consists of 13 residues. CDR3 nucleotide sequence: TGTGCCAGCAGTAGGGTGGGGGCCGGGCCCCAGCATTTT. The encoded protein is CASSRVGAGPQHF.

This CDR3 reads CAIRNGRENEQFF. The CDR3 region has the DNA TGTGCCATCCGGAATGGGCGGGAGAATGAGCAGTTCTTC. V usage is TRBV10-3 and J usage is TRBJ2-1; 7 bases fit TRBD2. CDR1 ENHRY and CDR2 SYGVKD come from the germline V gene. This CDR3 region has 13 residues. Trimming removed 8 bases from V and 7 bases from J; junction bases left unmatched: 8.

There are a few counts of this clone. The chain is built from TRBV6-1 and TRBJ2-2; a possible D gene is TRBD2 (5 bases). Trimming shortened V by 6 bases and J by 7 bases, and 9 bases separated the two germline ends. The CDR3 spans 12 residues. Germline V CDR1 and CDR2: MNHNS, SASEGT. CDR3 DNA sequence: TGTGCCAGCAGGAGAGGAGGCGGGGAGCTGTTTTTT. Its translation is CASRRGGGELFF.

The chain combines TRBV28 with TRBJ1-5, with 9 nucleotides matching TRBD1. Trimming at V came to 3 bases and at J to 0 bases, leaving 0 bases not matched to a gene. This CDR3 is built from 15 residues. Per germline, CDR1 MDHEN and CDR2 SYDVKM. The CDR3 DNA sequence: TGTGCCAGCAGTTTGGACAGGGGTAGCAATCAGCCCCAGCATTTT. Translating it yields CASSLDRGSNQPQHF.